This T cell receptor beta chain was captured in a study of cytomegalovirus exposure and HLA in healthy donors. Study-level findings and limits: The only immune exposure information that was available was CMV serostatus.

Unrecorded immune exposures were likely, despite nominal health at sampling. Germline assignment: CDR1 SEHNR and CDR2 FQNEAQ (reference sequence). This CDR3 comprises 16 residues. The germline V and J ends were trimmed by 7 bases and 0 bases, with 18 bases remaining between them. As concerns this clone: Its antigen is not known.

The study ran its PCR with 60 Vbeta and 13 Jbeta primers. The table came from immunoSEQ multiplex PCR; TCRdb's copy has only in-frame clones and leaves some out. The sample contains about 180,000 clones, over 70% of which appear only once. Sequenced material: PBMCs. V and J are TRBV7-9 and TRBJ2-5, with D maybe TRBD2 (5 bases). This sequence originates from a woman aged 55-69 years in good health and CMV-seropositive. The CDR3 DNA is TGTGCCAGCATCCCCCAGATCCACGGGGACCAAGAGACCCAGTACTTC. This translates into CASIPQIHGDQETQYF.